This TCR beta chain was obtained from a study of blood T cell repertoires in COVID-19. Study details: The analysed material was cDNA or gDNA that came from T cells, B-cell-depleted T cells, or PBMCs.

Losses at the gene ends were 5 bases for V and 1 base for J; bases not matched to a gene: 6. The CDR3 is made up of 17 amino acids. In germline, CDR1 is SGHNT, CDR2 YENEEA. Study processing details: Estimation of nucleated cell counts relied on the amplification of reference gene primers. The data were produced by immunoSEQ multiplex PCR, yet TCRdb's version contains in-frame clones alone and is incomplete. V and J calls plus clone size are reproduced from that table; the DNA served to infer D and trimming. The table has approximately 50,000 clones, less than 85% seen once. The chain couples TRBV11-3 to TRBJ2-5; 14 bases are a match to TRBD2. Sequenced input: peripheral blood. The origin of this receptor is a man between 70 and 80 years old with active COVID-19. The CDR3 region has the DNA TGTGCCAGCAGCACCGGGACTAGCGGGAGCCTCCAAGAGACCCAGTACTTC. It translates to CASSTGTSGSLQETQYF.